This TCR beta chain was profiled in a study of vaccination effects on CD4 cells after COVID-19. Whole-study context: Wells each received 1.5 million to 2.5 million PBMC, cultured with approximately 9.7 IU/ml IL-2 and approximately 10 ug/ml peptides.

Concerning this clone itself: What it binds is not known.

Overall study findings and caveats: Clones from infection and from vaccination both contracted markedly late after vaccination.

With more than 9 days of culture completed, CD4+ T cells were isolated. The authors replaced half the medium with IL-2 medium on days 3 and 7. Clones were sequenced by immunoSEQ multiplex PCR, and TCRdb holds only the in-frame ones, with some missing. The repertoire includes 45,000 to 50,000 clones, roughly three fifths of them detected once, and approximately 5% sits in the top ten. Germline V CDR1 and CDR2: LGHDT, YNNKEL (reference sequence). This CDR3 spans 17 amino acids. Germline trimming cut 0 bases from V and 6 bases from J; bases unmatched to any gene: 9. This sequence originates from a human donor who received a COVID-19 vaccine. This chain joins TRBV3-1 (or the pseudogene TRBV3-2) and TRBJ1-5; 9 positions agree with TRBD1. The sample in question was CD4+ T cells from PBMCs cultured without peptide, obtained before COVID-19 vaccination. CDR3 region: CASSQDMTGGRGQPQHF. In DNA form, the CDR3 reads TGTGCCAGCAGCCAAGATATGACAGGGGGTAGGGGTCAGCCCCAGCATTTT.